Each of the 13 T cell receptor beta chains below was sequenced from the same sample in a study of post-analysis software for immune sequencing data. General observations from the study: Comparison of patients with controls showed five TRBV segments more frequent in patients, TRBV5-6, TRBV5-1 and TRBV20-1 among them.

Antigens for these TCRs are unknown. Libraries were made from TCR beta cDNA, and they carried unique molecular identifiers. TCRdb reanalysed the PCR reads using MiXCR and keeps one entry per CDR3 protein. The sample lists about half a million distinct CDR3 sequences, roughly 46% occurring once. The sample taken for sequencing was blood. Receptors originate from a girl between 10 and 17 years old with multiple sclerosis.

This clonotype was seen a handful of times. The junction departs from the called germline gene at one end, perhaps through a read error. Here the CDR3 reads CASSSGQGDEKLFF. The CDR3 DNA reads TGTGCCAGCAGCTCGGGACAGGGAGATGAGAAACTGTTTTTT. The chain employs TRBV28 and TRBJ1-4; 9 nucleotides agree with TRBD1. The CDR3 has 14 residues. CDR1 MDHEN and CDR2 SYDVKM come from the germline V gene.

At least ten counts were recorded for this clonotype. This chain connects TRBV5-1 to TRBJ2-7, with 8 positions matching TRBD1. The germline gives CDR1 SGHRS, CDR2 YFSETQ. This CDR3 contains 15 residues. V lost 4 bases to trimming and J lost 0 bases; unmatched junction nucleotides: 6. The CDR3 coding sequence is TGCGCCAGCAGCCCAGGGACAGGTAGCTCCTACGAGCAGTACTTC. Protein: CASSPGTGSSYEQYF.

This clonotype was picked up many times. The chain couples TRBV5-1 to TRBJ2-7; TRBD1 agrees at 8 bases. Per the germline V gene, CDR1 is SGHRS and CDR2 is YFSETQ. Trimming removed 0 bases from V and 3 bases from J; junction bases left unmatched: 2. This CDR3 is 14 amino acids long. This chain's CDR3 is CASSLDGTGYEQYF. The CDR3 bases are TGCGCCAGCAGCTTGGACGGGACAGGCTACGAGCAGTACTTC.

CDR3 loop: CASSQAGEPYEQYF. DNA for the CDR3: TGTGCCAGCAGCCAGGCGGGAGAGCCCTACGAGCAGTACTTC. V usage is TRBV9 and J usage is TRBJ2-7, with 7 bases lining up with TRBD2. CDR1 and CDR2 from the germline V gene are SGDLS and YYNGEE. The CDR3 length is 14 residues. The J segment lost 2 bases and the V segment lost 4 bases, leaving 6 bases of the junction unmatched. The variable domain in full, completed from reference TRBV9 and TRBJ2-7, reads DSGVTQTPKHLITATGQRVTLRCSPRSGDLSVYWYQQSLDQGLQFLIQYYNGEERAKGNILERFSAQQFPDLHSELNLSSLELGDSALYFCASSQAGEPYEQYFGPGTRLTVT.

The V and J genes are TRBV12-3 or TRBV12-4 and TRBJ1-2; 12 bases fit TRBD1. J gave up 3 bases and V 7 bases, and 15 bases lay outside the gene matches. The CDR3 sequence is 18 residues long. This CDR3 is CASNDARDRGPLDYGYTF. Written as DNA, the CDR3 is TGTGCCAGCAACGACGCCCGGGACAGGGGGCCACTTGACTATGGCTACACCTTC.

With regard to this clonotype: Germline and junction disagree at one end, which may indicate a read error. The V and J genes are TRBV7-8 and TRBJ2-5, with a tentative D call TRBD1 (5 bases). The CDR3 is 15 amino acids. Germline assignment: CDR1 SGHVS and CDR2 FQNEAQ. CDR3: CAGSLGRTPPGTQYF. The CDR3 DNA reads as TGTGCCGGCAGCTTAGGCCGGACACCGCCGGGGACCCAGTACTTC.

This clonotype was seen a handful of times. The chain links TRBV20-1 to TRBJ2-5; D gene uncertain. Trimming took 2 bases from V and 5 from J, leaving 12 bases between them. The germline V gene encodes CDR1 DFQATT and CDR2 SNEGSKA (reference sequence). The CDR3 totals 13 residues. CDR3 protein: CSARLPDSETQYF. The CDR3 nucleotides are TGCAGTGCTAGATTACCCGATAGCGAGACCCAGTACTTC.

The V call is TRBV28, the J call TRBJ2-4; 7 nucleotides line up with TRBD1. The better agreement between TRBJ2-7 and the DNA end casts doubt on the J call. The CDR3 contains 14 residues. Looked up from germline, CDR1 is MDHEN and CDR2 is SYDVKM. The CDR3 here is CASSSRGTAYEQYF. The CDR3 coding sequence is TGTGCCAGCAGCTCAAGAGGGACAGCCTACGAGCAGTACTTC.

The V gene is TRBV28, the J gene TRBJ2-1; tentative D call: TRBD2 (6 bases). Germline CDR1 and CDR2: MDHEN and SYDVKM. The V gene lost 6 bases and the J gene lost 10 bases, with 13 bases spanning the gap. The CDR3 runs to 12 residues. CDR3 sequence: CASSRGRIEQFF. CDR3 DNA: TGTGCCAGCAGCAGAGGGAGGATCGAGCAGTTCTTC.

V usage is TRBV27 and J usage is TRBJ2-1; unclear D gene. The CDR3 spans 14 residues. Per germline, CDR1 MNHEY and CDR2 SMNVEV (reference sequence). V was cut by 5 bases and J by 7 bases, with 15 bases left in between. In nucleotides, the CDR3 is TGTGCCAGCAGTCCCCAAATCCAAGGGAATGAGCAGTTCTTC. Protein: CASSPQIQGNEQFF.

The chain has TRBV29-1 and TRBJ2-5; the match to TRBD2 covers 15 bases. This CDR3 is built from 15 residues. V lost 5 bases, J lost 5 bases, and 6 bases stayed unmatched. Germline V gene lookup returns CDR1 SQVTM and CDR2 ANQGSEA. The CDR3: CSVSRTSGRGETQYF. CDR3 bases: TGCAGCGTTTCTCGGACTAGCGGGAGGGGTGAGACCCAGTACTTC.

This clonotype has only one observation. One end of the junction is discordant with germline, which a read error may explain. The DNA of the CDR3 is TGCGCCGGCAGCGAGACAGATACGCAGTATTTT. This translates into CAGSETDTQYF. The gene calls are TRBV5-1 and TRBJ2-3; the D is unclear. The CDR3 totals 11 residues. Germline V CDR1 and CDR2: SGHRS, YFSETQ.

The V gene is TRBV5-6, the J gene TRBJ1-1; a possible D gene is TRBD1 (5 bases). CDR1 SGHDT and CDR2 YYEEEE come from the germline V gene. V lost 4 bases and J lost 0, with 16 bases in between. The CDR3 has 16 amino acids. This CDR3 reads CASSNTGGYMNTEAFF. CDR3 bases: TGTGCCAGCAGCAACACAGGCGGTTACATGAACACTGAAGCTTTCTTT.